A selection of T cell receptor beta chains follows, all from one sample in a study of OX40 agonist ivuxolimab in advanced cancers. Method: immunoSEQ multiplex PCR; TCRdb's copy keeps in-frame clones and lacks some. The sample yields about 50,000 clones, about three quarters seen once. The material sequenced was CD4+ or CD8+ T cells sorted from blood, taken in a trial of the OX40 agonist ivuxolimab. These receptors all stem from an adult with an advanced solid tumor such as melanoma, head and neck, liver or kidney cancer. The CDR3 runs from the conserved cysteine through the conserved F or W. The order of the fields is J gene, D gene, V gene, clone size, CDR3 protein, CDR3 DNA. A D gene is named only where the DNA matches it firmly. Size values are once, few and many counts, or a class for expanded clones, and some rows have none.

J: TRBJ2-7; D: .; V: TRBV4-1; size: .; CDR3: CASSHGAYEQYF; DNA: TGCGCCAGCAGCCACGGAGCCTACGAGCAGTACTTC
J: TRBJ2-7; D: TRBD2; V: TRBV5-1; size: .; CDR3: CASSPSSGSYEQYF; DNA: TGCGCCAGCAGCCCGTCCAGCGGGAGCTACGAGCAGTACTTC
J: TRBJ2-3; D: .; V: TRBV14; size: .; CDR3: CASSQDWARSTDTQYF; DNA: TGTGCCAGCAGCCAAGATTGGGCCCGGAGCACAGATACGCAGTATTTT
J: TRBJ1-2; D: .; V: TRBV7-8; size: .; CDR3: CASSGDGGVGYTF; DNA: TGTGCCAGCAGCGGGGACGGCGGAGTTGGCTACACCTTC
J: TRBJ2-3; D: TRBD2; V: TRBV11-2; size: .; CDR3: CASSLVAGAVDTQYF; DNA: TGTGCCAGCAGCTTAGTTGCGGGAGCGGTCGATACGCAGTATTTT
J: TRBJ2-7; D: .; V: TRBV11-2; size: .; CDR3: CASSLDRVRSEQYF; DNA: TGTGCCAGCAGCTTAGACAGGGTCAGGTCCGAGCAGTACTTC
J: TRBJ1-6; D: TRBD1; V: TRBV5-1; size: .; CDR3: CASSFGTGVSDSPLHF; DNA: TGCGCCAGCAGCTTCGGGACAGGGGTAAGCGATTCACCCCTCCACTTT
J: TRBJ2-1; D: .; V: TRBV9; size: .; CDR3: CASSVGAEQFF; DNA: TGTGCCAGCAGCGTAGGCGCTGAGCAGTTCTTC
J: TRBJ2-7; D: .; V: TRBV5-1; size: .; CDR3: CASSFGAGNYEQYF; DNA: TGCGCCAGCAGCTTTGGGGCTGGGAACTACGAGCAGTACTTC
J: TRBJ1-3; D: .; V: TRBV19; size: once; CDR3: CASRTIQGSGNTIYF; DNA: TGTGCCAGTAGAACGATACAGGGAAGCGGAAACACCATATATTTT
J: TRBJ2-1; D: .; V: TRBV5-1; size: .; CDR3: CASSNPTNNEQFF; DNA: TGCGCCAGCAGCAACCCCACGAACAATGAGCAGTTCTTC
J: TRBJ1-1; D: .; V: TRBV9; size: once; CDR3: CASRRSRRGTEAFF; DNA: TGTGCCAGCAGAAGGTCAAGAAGGGGCACTGAAGCTTTCTTT
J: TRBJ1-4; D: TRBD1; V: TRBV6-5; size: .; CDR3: CASTTGQGGEKLFF; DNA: TGTGCCAGCACCACGGGACAGGGCGGTGAAAAACTGTTTTTT
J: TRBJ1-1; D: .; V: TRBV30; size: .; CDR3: CAWSPLGAAQNF; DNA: TGTGCCTGGAGCCCCCTGGGTGCGGCCCAAAACTTT
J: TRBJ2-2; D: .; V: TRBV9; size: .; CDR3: CASSVTGNTGELFF; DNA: TGTGCCAGCAGCGTGACAGGAAACACCGGGGAGCTGTTTTTT
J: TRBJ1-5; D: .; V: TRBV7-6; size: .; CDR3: CASSALNQPQHF; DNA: TGTGCCAGCAGCGCCCTAAATCAGCCCCAGCATTTT
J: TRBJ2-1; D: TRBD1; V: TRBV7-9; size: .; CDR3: CASSWTGGNEQFF; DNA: TGTGCCAGCAGCTGGACAGGGGGAAATGAGCAGTTCTTC
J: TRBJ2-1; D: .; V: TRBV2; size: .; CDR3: CASRAGALNEQFF; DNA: TGTGCCAGCAGGGCCGGAGCGCTGAATGAGCAGTTCTTC
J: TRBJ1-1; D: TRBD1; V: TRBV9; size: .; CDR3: CASSVVGGFEAFF; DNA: TGTGCCAGCAGCGTAGTAGGGGGCTTTGAAGCTTTCTTT
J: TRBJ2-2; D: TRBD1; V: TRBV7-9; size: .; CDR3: CASRGTGETGELFF; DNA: TGTGCCAGCAGGGGGACAGGGGAAACCGGGGAGCTGTTTTTT
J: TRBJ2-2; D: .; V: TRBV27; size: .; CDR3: CASSLSGGRGPVTGELFF; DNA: TGTGCCAGCAGTTTATCGGGAGGGAGGGGGCCTGTGACCGGGGAGCTGTTTTTT
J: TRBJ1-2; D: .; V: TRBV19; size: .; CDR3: CASSIDPDWQGYTF; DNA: TGTGCCAGTAGTATAGATCCCGACTGGCAGGGCTACACCTTC
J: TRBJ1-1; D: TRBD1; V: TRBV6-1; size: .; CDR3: CASRYQGAEAFF; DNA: TGTGCCAGCAGATATCAGGGGGCTGAAGCTTTCTTT
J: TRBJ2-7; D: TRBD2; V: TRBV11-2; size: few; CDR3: CASSPGTSYEQYF; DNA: TGTGCCAGCAGCCCGGGGACTAGCTACGAGCAGTACTTC
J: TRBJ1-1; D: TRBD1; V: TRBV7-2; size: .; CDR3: CASSFNRGDTEAFF; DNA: TGTGCCAGCAGCTTCAACAGGGGGGACACTGAAGCTTTCTTT
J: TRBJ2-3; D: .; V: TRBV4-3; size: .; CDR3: CASSQERGRDTQYF; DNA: TGCGCCAGCAGCCAAGAAAGGGGCAGAGATACGCAGTATTTT
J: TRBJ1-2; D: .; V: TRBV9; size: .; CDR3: CASSSHAGGSYGYTF; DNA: TGTGCCAGCAGCAGTCACGCCGGGGGAAGCTATGGCTACACCTTC
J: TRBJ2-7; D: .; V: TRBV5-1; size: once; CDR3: CASSLEGGAQPWQYF; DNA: TGCGCCAGCAGCTTGGAAGGGGGGGCGCAGCCTTGGCAGTACTTC
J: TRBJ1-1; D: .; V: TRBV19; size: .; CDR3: CASSTPTPGRVTEAFF; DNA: TGTGCCAGTAGTACCCCAACCCCGGGGCGGGTCACTGAAGCTTTCTTT
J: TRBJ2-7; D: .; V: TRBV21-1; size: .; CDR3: CASSKGASGEASSYEQYF; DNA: TGTGCCAGCAGCAAAGGGGCTAGCGGAGAAGCCTCGTCCTACGAGCAGTACTTC
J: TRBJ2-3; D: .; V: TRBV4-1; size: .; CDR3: CASSQDGGIGTDTQYF; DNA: TGCGCCAGCAGCCAAGATGGGGGTATCGGCACAGATACGCAGTATTTT
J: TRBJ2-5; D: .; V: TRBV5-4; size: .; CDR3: CASSLDGGETQYF; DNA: TGTGCCAGCAGCTTGGACGGGGGAGAGACCCAGTACTTC
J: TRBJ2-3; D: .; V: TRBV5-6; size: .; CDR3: CASVTRELTDTQYF; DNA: TGTGCCAGCGTCACCCGGGAATTAACAGATACGCAGTATTTT
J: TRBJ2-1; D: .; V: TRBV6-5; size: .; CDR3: CASSPPGGQNNEQFF; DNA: TGTGCCAGCAGCCCGCCCGGGGGGCAGAACAATGAGCAGTTCTTC
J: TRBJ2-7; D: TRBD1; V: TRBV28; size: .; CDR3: CASSLDGQGYEQYF; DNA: TGTGCCAGCAGTTTAGATGGACAGGGGTACGAGCAGTACTTC
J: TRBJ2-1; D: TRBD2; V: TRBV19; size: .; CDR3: CASSIISGSRYEQFF; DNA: TGTGCCAGTAGTATTATCAGCGGGAGTCGCTATGAGCAGTTCTTC
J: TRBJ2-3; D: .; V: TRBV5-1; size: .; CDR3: CASSRTHAGADTQYF; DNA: TGCGCCAGCAGCCGGACACACGCTGGAGCAGATACGCAGTATTTT
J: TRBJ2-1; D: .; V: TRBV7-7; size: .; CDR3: CASSFLGTSNYNEQFF; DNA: TGTGCCAGCAGCTTCCTAGGGACAAGCAATTACAATGAGCAGTTCTTC
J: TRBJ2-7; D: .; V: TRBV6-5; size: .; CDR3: CASMDREQYF; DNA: TGTGCCAGCATGGACCGCGAGCAGTACTTC
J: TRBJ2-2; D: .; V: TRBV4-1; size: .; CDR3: CASSGGPNTGELFF; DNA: TGCGCCAGCAGTGGGGGACCAAACACCGGGGAGCTGTTTTTT
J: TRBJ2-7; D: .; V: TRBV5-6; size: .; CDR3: CASSPYLRTDLSYEQYF; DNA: TGTGCCAGCAGCCCCTATTTAAGGACAGACCTCTCCTACGAGCAGTACTTC
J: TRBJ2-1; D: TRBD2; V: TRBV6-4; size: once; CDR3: CASSAGTSYNEQFF; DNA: TGTGCCAGCAGTGCCGGGACTAGCTACAATGAGCAGTTCTTC
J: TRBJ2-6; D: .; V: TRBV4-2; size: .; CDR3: CASSQDPWETPMPVLTF; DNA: TGTGCCAGCAGCCAAGATCCGTGGGAGACTCCTATGCCCGTCCTGACTTTC
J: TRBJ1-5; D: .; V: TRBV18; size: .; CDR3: CASQFADSNQPQHF; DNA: TGTGCCAGCCAATTCGCAGATAGCAATCAGCCCCAGCATTTT
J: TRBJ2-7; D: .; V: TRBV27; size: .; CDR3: CASSPIPGPPEEQYF; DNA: TGTGCCAGCAGTCCCATCCCAGGTCCTCCGGAGGAGCAGTACTTC
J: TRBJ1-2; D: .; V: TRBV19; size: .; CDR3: CASSRRGPYYGYTF; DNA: TGTGCCAGTAGCCGGCGGGGCCCTTACTATGGCTACACCTTC
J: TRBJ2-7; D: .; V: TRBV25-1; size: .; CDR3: CASSERDGSYEQYF; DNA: TGTGCCAGCAGTGAAAGGGACGGGTCCTACGAGCAGTACTTC
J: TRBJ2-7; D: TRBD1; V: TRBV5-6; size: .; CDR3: CASSFLTGGSYEQYF; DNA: TGTGCCAGCAGCTTCTTAACAGGGGGGTCCTACGAGCAGTACTTC
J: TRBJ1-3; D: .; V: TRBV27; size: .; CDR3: CASSSPTGRGGNTIYF; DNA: TGTGCCAGCAGTTCGCCAACAGGGCGGGGCGGAAACACCATATATTTT
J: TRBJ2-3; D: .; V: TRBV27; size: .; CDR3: CASSLRLTDTQYF; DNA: TGTGCCAGCAGTTTACGTCTCACAGATACGCAGTATTTT